This T cell receptor (beta chain) was observed in a study of cytomegalovirus exposure and HLA in healthy donors. With V trimmed by 0 bases and J by 3 bases, 7 bases remained unmatched. Germline V lookup: CDR1 SGDLS, CDR2 YYNGEE. The CDR3 consists of 16 residues. Both 60 Vbeta primers and 13 Jbeta primers went into the PCR. Clones were sequenced by immunoSEQ multiplex PCR, and TCRdb holds only the in-frame ones, with some missing. The sample gives approximately 160,000 clones, 60% to 85% of which show up once; roughly 3% is in the top ten. The TCR was taken from a woman aged 45 to 65 in good health and CMV-seropositive. Sequencing was carried out using PBMCs. The V call is TRBV9, the J call TRBJ2-7, with TRBD2 identical over 9 bases. CDR3 in amino acids: CASSVGLAGVVYEQYF. The CDR3 region has the DNA TGTGCCAGCAGCGTAGGCTTAGCGGGAGTTGTCTACGAGCAGTACTTC.